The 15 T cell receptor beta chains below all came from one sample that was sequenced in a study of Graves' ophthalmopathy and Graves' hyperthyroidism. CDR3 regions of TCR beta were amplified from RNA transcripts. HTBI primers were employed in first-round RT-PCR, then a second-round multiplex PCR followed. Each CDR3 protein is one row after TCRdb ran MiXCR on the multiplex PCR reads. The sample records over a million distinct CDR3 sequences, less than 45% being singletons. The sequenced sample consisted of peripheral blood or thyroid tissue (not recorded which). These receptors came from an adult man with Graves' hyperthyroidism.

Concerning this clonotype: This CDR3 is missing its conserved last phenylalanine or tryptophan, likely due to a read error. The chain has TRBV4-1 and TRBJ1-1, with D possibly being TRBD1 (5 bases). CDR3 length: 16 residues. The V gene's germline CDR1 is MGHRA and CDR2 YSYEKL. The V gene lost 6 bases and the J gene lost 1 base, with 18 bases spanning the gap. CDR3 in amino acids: CASSRDFWSGNTEAFL. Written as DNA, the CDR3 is TGCGCCAGCAGTCGGGACTTCTGGTCGGGGAACACTGAAGCTTTCCTT.

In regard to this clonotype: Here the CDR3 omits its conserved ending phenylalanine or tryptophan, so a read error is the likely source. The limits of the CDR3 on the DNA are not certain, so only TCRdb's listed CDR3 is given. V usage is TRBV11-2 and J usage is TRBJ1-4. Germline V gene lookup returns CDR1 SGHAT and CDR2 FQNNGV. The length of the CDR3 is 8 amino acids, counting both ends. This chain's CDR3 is CASSLIPP.

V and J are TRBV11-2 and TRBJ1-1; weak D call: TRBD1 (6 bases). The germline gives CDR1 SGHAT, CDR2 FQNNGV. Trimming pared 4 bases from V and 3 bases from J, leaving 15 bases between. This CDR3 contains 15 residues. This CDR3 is CASSSRTTGYTEAFF. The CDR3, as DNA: TGTGCCAGCAGCTCAAGAACTACAGGGTACACTGAAGCTTTCTTT.

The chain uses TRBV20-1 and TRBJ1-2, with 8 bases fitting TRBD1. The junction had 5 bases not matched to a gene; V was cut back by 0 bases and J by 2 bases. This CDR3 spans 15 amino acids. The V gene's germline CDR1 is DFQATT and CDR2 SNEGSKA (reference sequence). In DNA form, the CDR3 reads TGCAGTGCTAGAGATTTGTCAGGGGGCAACTATGGCTACACCTTC. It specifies CSARDLSGGNYGYTF.

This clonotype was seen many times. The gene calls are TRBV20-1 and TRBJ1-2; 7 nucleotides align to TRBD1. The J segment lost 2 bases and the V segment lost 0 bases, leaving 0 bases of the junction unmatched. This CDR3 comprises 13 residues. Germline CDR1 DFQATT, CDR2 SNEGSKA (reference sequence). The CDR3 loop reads CSAREDRNYGYTF. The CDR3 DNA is TGCAGTGCTAGAGAGGACAGGAACTATGGCTACACCTTC.

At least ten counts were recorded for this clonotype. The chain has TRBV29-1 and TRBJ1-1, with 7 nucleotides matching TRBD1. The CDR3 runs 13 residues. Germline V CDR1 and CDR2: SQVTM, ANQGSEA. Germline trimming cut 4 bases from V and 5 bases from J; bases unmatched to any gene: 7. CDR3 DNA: TGCAGCGTTGGACAGGGAGGTTCTACTGAAGCTTTCTTT. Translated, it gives CSVGQGGSTEAFF.

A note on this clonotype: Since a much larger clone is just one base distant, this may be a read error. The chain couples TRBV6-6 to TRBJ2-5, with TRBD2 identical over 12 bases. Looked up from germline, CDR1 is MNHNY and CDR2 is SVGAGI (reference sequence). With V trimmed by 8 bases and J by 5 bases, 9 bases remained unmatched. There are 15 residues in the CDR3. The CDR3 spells CASGKLAGGVETQYF. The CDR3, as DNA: TGTGCCAGCGGGAAACTAGCGGGGGGCGTGGAGACCCAGTACTTC.

Written as DNA, the CDR3 is TGTGCCAGCAGCTCGCCCCCCGGGGAGGAAGCTTTCTTT. It yields the protein CASSSPPGEEAFF. J is TRBJ1-1 and V is TRBV5-4, with D uncertain. V lost 3 bases and J 8 bases, leaving 14 bases between the germline ends. The CDR3 spans 13 residues. Per germline, CDR1 SGHNT and CDR2 YYREEE (reference sequence).

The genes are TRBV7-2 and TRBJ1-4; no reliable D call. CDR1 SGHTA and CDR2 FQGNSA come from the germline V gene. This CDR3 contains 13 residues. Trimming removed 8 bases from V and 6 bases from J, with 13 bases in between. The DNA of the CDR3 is TGTGCCAGCCGGCAATCGTATGATGAAAAACTGTTTTTT. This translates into CASRQSYDEKLFF.

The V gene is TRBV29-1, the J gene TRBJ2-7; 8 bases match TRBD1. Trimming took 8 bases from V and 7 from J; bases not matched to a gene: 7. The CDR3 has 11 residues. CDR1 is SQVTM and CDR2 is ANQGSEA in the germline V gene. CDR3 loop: CSSQDRVEQYF. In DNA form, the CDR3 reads TGCAGCAGTCAGGACAGGGTTGAGCAGTACTTC.

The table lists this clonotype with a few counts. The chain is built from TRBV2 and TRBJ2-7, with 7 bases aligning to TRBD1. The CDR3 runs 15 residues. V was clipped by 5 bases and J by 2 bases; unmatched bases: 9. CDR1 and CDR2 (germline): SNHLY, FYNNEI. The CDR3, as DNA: TGTGCCAGCAGTTCTGACCGGGACAGAGCCTACGAGCAGTACTTC. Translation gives CASSSDRDRAYEQYF.

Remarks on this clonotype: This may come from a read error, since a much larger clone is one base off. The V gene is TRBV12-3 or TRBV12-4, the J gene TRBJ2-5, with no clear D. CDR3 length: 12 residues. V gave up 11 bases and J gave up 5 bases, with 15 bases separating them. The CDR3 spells CACTPDRETQYF. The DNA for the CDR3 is TGTGCCTGCACCCCGGATAGGGAGACCCAGTACTTC.

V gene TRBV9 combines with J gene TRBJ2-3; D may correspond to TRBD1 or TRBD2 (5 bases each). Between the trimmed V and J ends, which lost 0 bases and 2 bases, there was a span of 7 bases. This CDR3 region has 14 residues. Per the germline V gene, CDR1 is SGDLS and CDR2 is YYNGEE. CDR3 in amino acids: CASSVAGTTDTQYF. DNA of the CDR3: TGTGCCAGCAGCGTAGCCGGGACCACAGATACGCAGTATTTT.

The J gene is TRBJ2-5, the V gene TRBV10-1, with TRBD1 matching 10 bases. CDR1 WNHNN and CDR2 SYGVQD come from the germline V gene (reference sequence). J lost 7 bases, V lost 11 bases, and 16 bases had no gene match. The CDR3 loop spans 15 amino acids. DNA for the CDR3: TGCGCCTCCCAGGCGACAGGGGGCTATTTGGGGACCCAGTACTTC. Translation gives CASQATGGYLGTQYF.

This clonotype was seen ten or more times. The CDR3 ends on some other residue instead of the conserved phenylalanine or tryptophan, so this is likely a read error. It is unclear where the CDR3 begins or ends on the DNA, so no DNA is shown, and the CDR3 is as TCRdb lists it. CDR3 sequence: CASSSRGGEG. The J gene is TRBJ1-4, the V gene TRBV6-5. Germline CDR1 and CDR2: MNHEY and SVGAGI. The CDR3 is 10 amino acids long, termini counted.